This TCR beta chain is drawn from a study of response to subunit inactivated influenza vaccine. Findings and caveats of the study: Authors suggested each seasonal flu vaccination may recruit only limited numbers of new T cells.

TCRdb reprocessed the RT-PCR reads with MiXCR, giving one entry per CDR3 protein. The sample shows more than 600,000 distinct CDR3 sequences, 18% of them seen only once. Germline V lookup: CDR1 MNHEY, CDR2 SVGEGT. The V and J ends lost 0 bases and 5 bases respectively, with 8 bases between them. The CDR3 has 13 amino acids. In regard to this clonotype: Its antigen is currently unknown.

The source of this sequence is a man aged 50-60 years who received an inactivated influenza vaccine. The rearrangement joins TRBV6-2 or TRBV6-3 to TRBJ2-7; D is undetermined. The sequencing used PBMCs from blood, collected 4 to 6 days after vaccination. As DNA, the CDR3 is TGTGCCAGCAGTTACTCGGTAAACCACGAGCAGTACTTC. Translation: CASSYSVNHEQYF.